A selection of T cell receptor beta chains follows, all from one sample in a study of regulatory T cells in long-lasting Graves disease. TCRdb redid the calling of the multiplex PCR reads with MiXCR, one entry per CDR3 protein. The data hold around 250,000 distinct CDR3 sequences, with more than 15% observed a single time. In addition, the sample was reused for a study of T cells in Graves' hyperthyroidism and ophthalmopathy.

Specimen: peripheral blood mononuclear cells (PBMCs), collected at new diagnosis, from a patient treated with antithyroid drugs. These receptor sequences come from a woman in her 30s with Graves disease. Both conserved end residues are part of each CDR3. The order of the fields is J gene, D gene, CDR3 length, clone size, V gene, CDR3 protein, CDR3 DNA. D genes are given only for firm matches. The size entry is marked missing in some rows and otherwise reads once, few, many or a size class.

>TRBJ1-1|.|15|many|TRBV7-2
CASSLVSSGNTEAFF
TGTGCCAGCAGCTTAGTTTCCAGCGGGAACACTGAAGCTTTCTTT
>TRBJ2-1|TRBD2|16|many|TRBV20-1
CSARFAVAGGLGEQFF
TGCAGTGCTAGGTTTGCGGTAGCGGGGGGCCTGGGAGAGCAGTTCTTC
>TRBJ2-5|.|13|many|TRBV5-1
CASRPNAGETQYF
TGCGCCAGCAGACCCAACGCCGGGGAGACCCAGTACTTC
>TRBJ1-1|TRBD1|14|many|TRBV9
CASSVGGQETKAFF
TGTGCCAGCAGCGTAGGGGGACAGGAAACGAAGGCTTTCTTT
>TRBJ1-2|TRBD1|15|.|TRBV18
CASSPLLTGGYGYTF
TGTGCCAGCTCACCACTCCTGACAGGGGGCTATGGCTACACCTTC
>TRBJ2-7|TRBD1|15|.|TRBV4-1
CASSRVPGQGTEQYF
TGCGCCAGCAGCCGAGTCCCGGGACAGGGAACGGAGCAGTACTTC
>TRBJ1-5|.|15|many|TRBV6-5
CASSSYRGGGQPQHF
TGTGCCAGCAGTTCCTATAGGGGGGGAGGTCAGCCCCAGCATTTT
>TRBJ1-5|.|13|many|TRBV7-2
CASSPLFDQPQHF
TGTGCCAGCAGCCCGTTATTCGATCAGCCCCAGCATTTT
>TRBJ2-7|TRBD1|13|.|TRBV18
CASSQQGSNEQYF
TGTGCCAGCTCTCAACAGGGGTCAAACGAGCAGTACTTC
>TRBJ1-4|TRBD1|16|many|TRBV4-1
CASSQAIGDRGGKLFF
TGCGCCAGCAGCCAAGCTATAGGGGACAGAGGTGGAAAACTGTTTTTT
>TRBJ2-5|TRBD2|15|many|TRBV5-1
CASSWQSSGQETQYF
TGCGCCAGCAGCTGGCAGTCTAGCGGCCAAGAGACCCAGTACTTC
>TRBJ2-1|.|15|.|TRBV6-1
CASSIGGRRKNEQFF
TGTGCCAGCAGCATCGGGGGTAGGAGGAAAAATGAGCAGTTCTTC
>TRBJ2-3|TRBD2|16|many|TRBV2
CASSLGVAGRTDTQYF
TGTGCCAGCAGTCTCGGGGTAGCGGGGCGCACAGATACGCAGTATTTT
>TRBJ1-5|.|15|few|TRBV4-1
CASSQGGASNQPQHF
TGCGCCAGCAGCCAAGGTGGGGCTAGCAATCAGCCCCAGCATTTT
>TRBJ1-1|.|15|many|TRBV18
CASSTPGHKSPEAFF
TGTGCCAGCTCAACACCGGGACACAAGTCCCCTGAAGCTTTCTTT
>TRBJ2-1|.|13|.|TRBV25-1
CASSEYYGDEQFF
TGTGCCAGCAGTGAATATTACGGGGATGAGCAGTTCTTC
>TRBJ1-5|.|13|.|TRBV20-1
CSASRQHNQPQHF
TGCAGTGCTAGCCGACAGCACAATCAGCCCCAGCATTTT
>TRBJ2-5|TRBD1|16|many|TRBV4-1
CASRHEGQGAGGTQYF
TGCGCCAGCAGACATGAGGGACAGGGGGCAGGAGGGACCCAGTACTTC
>TRBJ2-3|.|17|many|TRBV6-5
CASSYSTHRVSRDTQYF
TGTGCCAGCAGTTACTCGACGCACAGGGTGTCACGGGATACGCAGTATTTT
>TRBJ2-1|TRBD2|13|.|TRBV20-1
CSAGGGTNNEQFF
TGCAGTGCTGGGGGGGGGACCAACAATGAGCAGTTCTTC
>TRBJ2-2|.|15|.|TRBV10-3
CAISESQANTGELFF
TGTGCCATCAGTGAATCGCAGGCGAACACCGGGGAGCTGTTTTTT
>TRBJ1-2|.|14|many|TRBV6-1
CASSSNAGGGGYTF
TGTGCCAGCAGCAGCAACGCGGGAGGGGGTGGCTACACCTTC
>TRBJ1-6|TRBD1|16|many|TRBV18
CASSPPGTALNSPLHF
TGTGCCAGCTCACCGCCCGGGACAGCTTTAAATTCACCCCTCCACTTT
>TRBJ2-1|.|16|many|TRBV7-9
CASSPRSGLLFGEQFF
TGTGCCAGCAGCCCGAGAAGCGGCCTACTCTTTGGTGAGCAGTTCTTC
>TRBJ2-5|.|11|many|TRBV20-1
CSAGKVETQYF
TGCAGTGCGGGAAAAGTGGAGACCCAGTACTTC
>TRBJ1-1|TRBD1|14|many|TRBV20-1
CSADDREMNTEAFF
TGCAGTGCGGACGACAGGGAGATGAACACTGAAGCTTTCTTT
>TRBJ2-1|TRBD1|20|many|TRBV6-1
CASSTNGAGGRSSSYNEQFF
TGTGCCAGCAGCACAAATGGGGCAGGGGGAAGATCGAGCTCCTACAATGAGCAGTTCTTC
>TRBJ1-1|TRBD1|13|many|TRBV6-5
CASSWDRGTEAFF
TGTGCCAGCAGTTGGGACAGGGGGACTGAAGCTTTCTTT
>TRBJ2-1|.|13|.|TRBV7-2
CASSPDSINEQFF
TGTGCCAGCAGCCCGGACTCGATCAATGAGCAGTTCTTC
>TRBJ1-1|.|13|many|TRBV28
CASSHGWGTEAFF
TGTGCCAGCAGCCACGGGTGGGGCACTGAAGCTTTCTTT
>TRBJ2-7|TRBD1|15|many|TRBV19
CASSASGTAPYEQYF
TGTGCCAGTAGTGCTTCCGGGACAGCTCCCTACGAGCAGTACTTC
>TRBJ2-2|TRBD1|15|.|TRBV5-1
CASSSGQGAIGELFF
TGCGCCAGCAGCTCAGGACAGGGGGCGATCGGGGAGCTGTTTTTT
>TRBJ1-2|.|13|many|TRBV27
CASSPYKNYGYTF
TGTGCCAGCAGCCCTTACAAGAACTATGGCTACACCTTC
>TRBJ2-5|.|14|many|TRBV9
CASSLGRGEETQYF
TGTGCCAGCAGCTTGGGCAGAGGGGAGGAGACCCAGTACTTC
>TRBJ1-1|.|14|many|TRBV27
CASRGGHQNTEAFF
TGTGCCAGCAGGGGGGGACACCAGAACACTGAAGCTTTCTTT
>TRBJ2-1|TRBD1|14|many|TRBV5-8
CASSSWDRGNEQFF
TGTGCCAGCAGCTCTTGGGACAGGGGTAATGAGCAGTTCTTC
>TRBJ1-3|.|15|many|TRBV5-1
CASSPRFGAGNTIYF
TGCGCCAGCAGCCCCCGGTTTGGGGCTGGAAACACCATATATTTT
>TRBJ2-5|TRBD1|15|many|TRBV3-1
CASSHSDRGRETQYF
TGTGCCAGCAGCCACTCGGACAGGGGGCGTGAGACCCAGTACTTC
>TRBJ1-2|.|15|.|TRBV6-2/TRBV6-3
CASSPETGRLSGYTF
TGTGCCAGCAGCCCTGAGACGGGTAGGTTGTCTGGCTACACCTTC
>TRBJ2-7|.|13|.|TRBV7-9
CASSPGRFYEQYF
TGTGCCAGCAGCCCCGGACGGTTCTACGAGCAGTACTTC
>TRBJ2-7|.|13|many|TRBV10-2
CASSVGGNYEQYF
TGCGCCAGCAGTGTGGGCGGCAACTACGAGCAGTACTTC
>TRBJ2-1|TRBD2|15|many|TRBV20-1
CSARLLAGYRGEQFF
TGCAGTGCTAGATTACTAGCGGGGTACCGGGGTGAGCAGTTCTTC
>TRBJ2-5|.|13|.|TRBV19
CASSIYRAETQYF
TGTGCCAGTAGTATTTACAGGGCAGAGACCCAGTACTTC
>TRBJ2-3|.|15|.|TRBV7-8
CASSKRTPGKDTQYF
TGTGCCAGCAGCAAGCGGACCCCCGGGAAAGATACGCAGTATTTT
>TRBJ1-2|.|13|.|TRBV12-3/TRBV12-4
CASSLQHLYGYTF
TGTGCCAGCAGTTTGCAGCATCTATATGGCTACACCTTC
>TRBJ1-1|.|13|many|TRBV18
CASSREMNTEAFF
TGTGCCAGCTCAAGGGAGATGAACACTGAAGCTTTCTTT
>TRBJ1-2|.|14|many|TRBV5-4
CASSLEDTGIGYTF
TGTGCCAGCAGCTTGGAGGACACGGGCATCGGCTACACCTTC
>TRBJ2-7|TRBD1|15|.|TRBV20-1
CSARASDRGSHEQYF
TGCAGTGCTAGAGCCTCGGACAGGGGGTCCCACGAGCAGTACTTC
>TRBJ1-5|.|14|many|TRBV9
CASSEKPGNQPQHF
TGTGCCAGCAGCGAGAAACCTGGCAATCAGCCCCAGCATTTT
>TRBJ2-7|.|15|few|TRBV6-1
CASSESVGALDEQYF
TGTGCCAGCAGTGAAAGCGTGGGGGCGCTTGACGAGCAGTACTTC
>TRBJ2-5|TRBD1|15|many|TRBV18
CASSPPGTGEETQYF
TGTGCCAGCTCACCACCCGGGACAGGGGAAGAGACCCAGTACTTC
>TRBJ1-1|.|14|many|TRBV11-2
CASLLYYGDTEAFF
TGTGCCAGCTTGCTCTACTATGGGGACACTGAAGCTTTCTTT
>TRBJ1-1|.|14|.|TRBV6-1
CASQRQVMGTEAFF
TGTGCCAGCCAGAGACAGGTGATGGGGACTGAAGCTTTCTTT
>TRBJ1-3|.|14|many|TRBV12-3/TRBV12-4
CASSPEVAGNTIYF
TGTGCCAGCAGTCCCGAGGTAGCTGGAAACACCATATATTTT
>TRBJ2-2|.|13|.|TRBV10-3
CAISATIAGELFF
TGTGCCATCAGTGCAACGATAGCCGGGGAGCTGTTTTTT
>TRBJ2-3|.|14|.|TRBV6-1
CASRPVRGGDTQYF
TGTGCCAGCAGACCCGTCCGCGGTGGAGATACGCAGTATTTT
>TRBJ2-5|TRBD1|15|many|TRBV12-3/TRBV12-4
CASSLRTGGSETQYF
TGTGCCAGCAGTTTAAGGACAGGGGGCAGCGAGACCCAGTACTTC
>TRBJ1-1|.|16|many|TRBV4-1
CASSQDLARVNTEAFF
TGCGCCAGCAGCCAAGATCTGGCCAGGGTGAACACTGAAGCTTTCTTT
>TRBJ2-7|TRBD2|14|.|TRBV20-1
CSASEGSGSREQYF
TGCAGTGCTAGTGAGGGTAGCGGGAGTCGCGAGCAGTACTTC
>TRBJ1-4|.|14|many|TRBV27
CASKGAPGREKLFF
TGTGCCAGCAAAGGGGCTCCCGGCCGCGAAAAACTGTTTTTT